This TCR beta chain was recorded in a study of OX40 agonist ivuxolimab in advanced cancers. Study information: Dose-escalation subjects each had hepatocellular carcinoma, melanoma, renal cell or head and neck cancer. Mean age approximately 61 years, range 23 to 79; just over 80% male. Study results and caveats: Some patients without response likewise showed low normalized clonal expansion.

Points on this clone: Its antigen remains unknown.

This CDR3 spans 13 amino acids. The germline V gene encodes CDR1 PRHDT and CDR2 FYEKMQ (reference sequence). Trimming pared 5 bases from V and 5 bases from J, leaving 10 bases between. Sequenced by immunoSEQ multiplex PCR; TCRdb stores in-frame clones only, minus some. This table has more than 10,000 clones, roughly 77% appearing once. This TCR was sampled from an adult with an advanced solid tumor such as melanoma, head and neck, liver or kidney cancer. The material was CD4+ or CD8+ T cells sorted from blood, obtained in a trial of the OX40 agonist ivuxolimab. V gene TRBV13 combines with J gene TRBJ1-5; perhaps TRBD1 as D (5 bases). The CDR3 DNA follows: TGTGCCAGCAGCATGCGGGGGGATCAGCCCCAGCATTTT. It encodes CASSMRGDQPQHF.